Below are 19 T cell receptor beta chains sequenced from a single sample in a study of OX40 agonist ivuxolimab in advanced cancers. Assay: immunoSEQ multiplex PCR; the TCRdb copy retains only in-frame clones and omits some. The data contain about 80,000 clones, around 90% of them singletons. Sequenced here: CD4+ or CD8+ T cells sorted from blood, sampled in a trial of the OX40 agonist ivuxolimab. These receptors were obtained from an adult with an advanced solid tumor such as melanoma, head and neck, liver or kidney cancer.

The chain joins TRBV6-6 to TRBJ2-1; 7 bases fit TRBD1. V was clipped by 6 bases and J by 4 bases; unmatched bases: 3. The CDR3 runs to 13 residues. Germline values: CDR1 MNHNY, CDR2 SVGAGI (reference sequence). CDR3 in amino acids: CASSHRGYNEQFF. The CDR3 coding sequence is TGTGCCAGCAGCCACAGGGGATACAATGAGCAGTTCTTC.

V gene TRBV7-2 combines with J gene TRBJ2-3, with 7 bases matching TRBD1. The CDR3 length is 16 residues. Trimming cost V 3 bases and J 1 base; bases outside gene matches: 7. CDR1 and CDR2 from the germline V gene are SGHTA and FQGNSA. CDR3 sequence reads: CASSFRGGSGTDTQYF. CDR3 in DNA: TGTGCCAGCAGCTTCCGAGGGGGCTCGGGCACAGATACGCAGTATTTT.

The chain carries TRBV20-1 and TRBJ2-7; D is uncertain. Germline V gives CDR1 DFQATT, CDR2 SNEGSKA (reference sequence). Trimming cost V 3 bases and J 4 bases, with 4 bases left between them. The CDR3 is 10 residues long. The CDR3 coding sequence is TGCAGTGCTAGCAATTACGAGCAGTACTTC. Translation: CSASNYEQYF.

The chain recombines TRBV18 with TRBJ1-3, with D unresolved. The V end was cut by 4 bases, the J end by 0 bases, with 13 bases between. The CDR3 is made up of 16 amino acids. Germline lookup yields CDR1 KGHSH and CDR2 LQKENI. CDR3 sequence: CASSREDGSSGNTIYF. As DNA, the CDR3 is TGTGCCAGCTCACGGGAGGACGGATCCTCTGGAAACACCATATATTTT.

This clone occurred once. The chain combines TRBV6-9 with TRBJ1-5; 11 nucleotides agree with TRBD1. V dropped 6 bases and J dropped 6; count of bases not matched to a gene: 4. The CDR3 covers 14 residues. Germline assignment: CDR1 MNHGY and CDR2 SVAAGI. The DNA of the CDR3 is TGTGCCAGCAGAGGGACAGGGGGTCTTCAGCCCCAGCATTTT. Its protein product is CASRGTGGLQPQHF.

The chain couples TRBV10-3 to TRBJ2-7; unclear D gene. The CDR3 is 15 residues long. The ends were cut back, 2 bases at V and 0 bases at J, with 11 bases in the middle. Germline V gene sequence: CDR1 ENHRY, CDR2 SYGVKD. CDR3 region: CAISEQGIPSYEQYF. CDR3 nucleotide sequence: TGTGCCATCAGTGAGCAAGGGATTCCCTCCTACGAGCAGTACTTC.

This clone was seen just once. The rearrangement uses TRBV4-2 and TRBJ1-6, with D unclear. Germline V gives CDR1 LGHNA, CDR2 YNFKEQ. V lost 0 bases and J 4 bases, leaving 10 bases between the germline ends. The CDR3 runs 16 residues. CDR3 DNA: TGTGCCAGCAGCCAAGATTTCACAGATTATAATTCACCCCTCCACTTT. Protein: CASSQDFTDYNSPLHF.

This clone came up once. The gene calls are TRBV27 and TRBJ2-6, with D perhaps matching TRBD1 or TRBD2 (5 bases each). V was clipped by 4 bases and J by 4 bases, with 17 bases between them. CDR1 is MNHEY and CDR2 is SMNVEV in the germline V gene (reference sequence). The CDR3 spans 17 residues. In nucleotides, the CDR3 is TGTGCCAGCAGTTCAGAGGGGTTTAATCGAGGGGCCAACGTCCTGACTTTC. This sequence encodes CASSSEGFNRGANVLTF.

V is TRBV6-5 and J is TRBJ2-5; tentatively, D is TRBD1 (8 bases). V shed 3 bases and J shed 7 bases, with 21 bases lying between them. From germline, CDR1 is MNHEY and CDR2 SVGAGI. This CDR3 spans 16 amino acids. The CDR3 DNA sequence: TGTGCCAGCAGTTATTCTCGGACAGGGTGGGAGGGGACCCAGTACTTC. It encodes CASSYSRTGWEGTQYF.

The chain is built from TRBV27 and TRBJ2-5; weak D call: TRBD1 (6 bases). The germline V gene has CDR1 MNHEY and CDR2 SMNVEV (reference sequence). The CDR3 runs to 13 residues. The V gene lost 4 bases and the J gene lost 7 bases, with 13 bases spanning the gap. The CDR3 DNA follows: TGTGCCAGCAGTTCCCACCGAGGGGGGACCCAGTACTTC. It is translated as CASSSHRGGTQYF.

CDR3 sequence reads: CASSLDREETQYF. CDR3 nucleotide sequence: TGTGCCAGCAGCCTGGACAGGGAAGAGACCCAGTACTTC. The V call is TRBV7-3, the J call TRBJ2-5, with 8 bases matching TRBD1. Per the germline V gene, CDR1 is SGHTA and CDR2 is FQGTGA. The CDR3 length is 13 residues. The trim removed 5 bases at V and 3 bases at J, leaving 2 bases unmatched.

The chain joins TRBV5-1 to TRBJ2-7; D may be TRBD2 (6 bases). This CDR3 comprises 13 residues. Germline lookup yields CDR1 SGHRS and CDR2 YFSETQ. V lost 5 bases to trimming and J lost 6 bases, with 15 bases between them. The CDR3 sequence: CASRVQGGSEQYF. CDR3 bases: TGCGCCAGCAGAGTTCAGGGAGGCAGCGAGCAGTACTTC.

The chain combines TRBV19 with TRBJ1-5, with 8 bases aligning to TRBD1. Germline V gene data show CDR1 as LNHDA and CDR2 as SQIVND (reference sequence). The V gene end was trimmed by 9 bases and the J gene end by 4 bases; junction bases not matched to a gene: 2. The CDR3 runs to 12 residues. The CDR3 DNA is TGTGCCAGCAACAGGGGGAATCAGCCCCAGCATTTT. Translated, it gives CASNRGNQPQHF.

This sequence joins TRBV7-3 and TRBJ2-3, with D possibly called TRBD1 or TRBD2 (5 bases each). The CDR3 has 16 amino acids. Trimming stripped 2 bases from V and 4 bases from J, with 16 bases between. CDR1 SGHTA and CDR2 FQGTGA come from the germline V gene. The CDR3 bases are TGTGCCAGCAGCTTAGGGGGAGTTTCCAGCCCAGATACGCAGTATTTT. It is translated as CASSLGGVSSPDTQYF. Filled out from reference TRBV7-3 and TRBJ2-3, the complete variable domain reads GAGVSQTPSNKVTEKGKYVELRCDPISGHTALYWYRQSLGQGPEFLIYFQGTGAADDSGLPNDRFFAVRPEGSVSTLKIQRTERGDSAVYLCASSLGGVSSPDTQYFGPGTRLTVL.

V and J are TRBV7-2 and TRBJ2-3, with D possibly TRBD1 on 5 matching bases. V lost 5 bases and J lost 9, with 21 bases in between. This CDR3 region has 15 residues. Germline V gives CDR1 SGHTA, CDR2 FQGNSA. DNA for the CDR3: TGTGCCAGCAGCCTACATAGGACATCGGTTGGAACGCAGTATTTT. It translates to CASSLHRTSVGTQYF.

The chain recombines TRBV15 with TRBJ1-2; TRBD1 matches 10 bases. The CDR3 has 14 amino acids. CDR1 and CDR2 from the germline V gene are LNHNV and YYDKDF (reference sequence). With 4 bases clipped from V and 2 bases from J, the junction kept 1 base outside the gene matches. This CDR3 reads CATSKGQGNYGYTF. CDR3 nucleotide sequence: TGTGCCACCAGCAAGGGACAGGGGAACTATGGCTACACCTTC. Together with reference TRBV15 and TRBJ1-2, the CDR3 gives the full variable domain: DAMVIQNPRYQVTQFGKPVTLSCSQTLNHNVMYWYQQKSSQAPKLLFHYYDKDFNNEADTPDNFQSRRPNTSFCFLDIRSPGLGDTAMYLCATSKGQGNYGYTFGSGTRLTVV.

The CDR3 sequence: CASSPRGRTDTQYF. CDR3 sequence (DNA): TGTGCCAGCAGCCCACGGGGGCGGACAGATACGCAGTATTTT. The chain is built from TRBV5-4 and TRBJ2-3; TRBD1 or TRBD2 may be the D gene (6 bases each). Germline CDR1 and CDR2: SGHNT and YYREEE (reference sequence). V was trimmed by 4 bases and J by 3 bases, leaving 12 bases between them. The CDR3 spans 14 residues.

This clone was seen a handful of times. The V call is TRBV7-8, the J call TRBJ2-7; 12 nucleotides align to TRBD2. The CDR3 length is 16 residues. The V and J ends lost 5 bases and 5 bases, in that order; junction bases with no gene match: 10. CDR1 and CDR2 (germline): SGHVS, FQNEAQ. CDR3: CASSPTSGRRRHEQYF. CDR3 bases: TGTGCCAGCAGCCCTACTAGCGGGAGGAGAAGGCACGAGCAGTACTTC. Drawing the rest from reference TRBV7-8 and TRBJ2-7, the complete variable domain is GAGVSQSPRYKVAKRGQDVALRCDPISGHVSLFWYQQALGQGPEFLTYFQNEAQLDKSGLPSDRFFAERPEGSVSTLKIQRTQQEDSAVYLCASSPTSGRRRHEQYFGPGTRLTVT.

This chain uses TRBV19 with TRBJ2-2, with D perhaps assigned TRBD1 or TRBD2 (5 bases each). Germline values: CDR1 LNHDA, CDR2 SQIVND (reference sequence). CDR3 length: 12 residues. V was cut by 7 bases and J by 6 bases, with 9 bases left in between. CDR3 sequence: CASTLGAGELFF. Written as DNA, the CDR3 is TGTGCCAGTACCCTGGGGGCCGGGGAGCTGTTTTTT.